A selection of T cell receptor beta chains follows, all from one sample in a study of metastatic and nonmetastatic thyroid tumors. From the PCR reads, TCRdb re-called clones with MiXCR. Found here are tens of thousands of clones, approximately 17% of them singletons; the top ten hold about 2.7%. Sample: blood. These receptors were collected from a female donor with papillary thyroid cancer or a benign thyroid nodule (not recorded which). Some clones in this sample may be carry-over from other donors' samples. CDR3s include the opening cysteine and the closing phenylalanine or tryptophan. Each record gives: D gene, clone size, J gene, V gene, CDR3 protein, CDR3 DNA. The D gene is left open where the match is weak. The size entry is marked missing in some rows and otherwise reads once, few, many or a size class.

>-|many|TRBJ1-5|TRBV4-1
CASSQTGGNQPQHF
TGCGCCAGCAGCCAGACCGGAGGTAATCAGCCCCAGCATTTT
>-|few|TRBJ2-3|TRBV5-1
CASSFNGF
TGCGCCAGCAGCTTCAACGGTTTT
>TRBD1|many|TRBJ1-5|TRBV12-3/TRBV12-4
CASKTGGDQPQHF
TGTGCCAGCAAGACAGGGGGCGATCAGCCCCAGCATTTT
>TRBD2|many|TRBJ2-1|TRBV20-1
CSANGLAGSNEQFF
TGCAGTGCTAATGGACTAGCGGGAAGCAATGAGCAGTTCTTC
>-|-|TRBJ1-2|TRBV28
CASSPGQSFLYDYTF
TGTGCCAGCAGTCCCGGCCAGTCTTTCCTCTATGACTACACCTTC
>TRBD1|-|TRBJ1-5|TRBV11-2
CASSSGVDRGSQPQHF
TGTGCCAGCAGCTCAGGAGTGGACAGGGGGTCTCAACCCCAGCATTTT
>-|-|TRBJ2-1|TRBV11-1
CASTTGTVKTITSEQFF
TGTGCCAGCACCACTGGTACAGTGAAAACAATTACATCCGAGCAGTTCTTC
>-|many|TRBJ1-5|TRBV30
CAWSVGRNQPQHF
TGTGCCTGGAGTGTAGGCAGGAATCAGCCCCAGCATTTT
>TRBD2|many|TRBJ2-1|TRBV30
CAWSVSGGTRSGQFF
TGTGCCTGGAGTGTTAGCGGGGGGACCAGGTCCGGGCAGTTCTTC
>TRBD2|-|TRBJ2-7|TRBV5-6
CASSLGGIAGVHSYEQYF
TGTGCCAGCAGCTTAGGGGGGATAGCGGGAGTTCACTCATACGAGCAGTACTTC
>TRBD2|many|TRBJ2-7|TRBV7-9
CASSPNEGLAGAHYEQYF
TGTGCCAGCAGCCCCAACGAGGGACTAGCGGGAGCGCACTACGAGCAGTACTTC
>-|-|TRBJ1-2|TRBV20-1
CSTTFEMVNYGYTF
TGCAGTACTACCTTTGAAATGGTTAACTATGGCTACACCTTC
>TRBD1|many|TRBJ1-1|TRBV28
CASSSAQGAQGAFF
TGTGCCAGCAGTTCCGCTCAGGGGGCGCAGGGAGCTTTCTTT
>-|many|TRBJ1-1|TRBV11-3
CASSRGNTEAFF
TGTGCCAGCAGCAGGGGGAACACTGAAGCTTTCTTT
>TRBD1|many|TRBJ2-5|TRBV9
CASSASIMGQGRETQYF
TGTGCCAGCAGCGCCAGCATAATGGGACAGGGGAGGGAGACCCAGTACTTC
>-|many|TRBJ2-7|TRBV6-1
CASRRTGSYEQYF
TGTGCCAGCAGACGAACCGGGAGCTACGAGCAGTACTTC
>-|-|TRBJ1-1|TRBV6-1
CASSDRGQTEAFF
TGTGCCAGCAGTGACAGGGGACAAACTGAAGCTTTCTTT
>-|medium-sized|TRBJ1-3|TRBV28
CASTPGNTIYF
TGTGCCAGCACACCGGGAAACACCATATATTTT
>TRBD1|many|TRBJ1-5|TRBV19
CASSRYLGDSFNQPQHF
TGTGCCAGTAGTAGGTATCTAGGGGACAGCTTCAATCAGCCCCAGCATTTT
>-|many|TRBJ1-2|TRBV2
CASRTHQRNGYTF
TGTGCCAGCAGGACCCATCAAAGAAATGGCTACACCTTC
>-|many|TRBJ2-7|TRBV30
CAWREQGFVHEQYF
TGTGCCTGGAGGGAGCAGGGTTTCGTCCACGAGCAGTACTTC
>-|many|TRBJ1-5|TRBV4-2
CASSQVWDTVNQPQHF
TGTGCCAGCAGCCAAGTGTGGGACACCGTCAATCAGCCCCAGCATTTT
>-|many|TRBJ1-4|TRBV2
CASRGHNEKLFF
TGTGCCAGCCGGGGCCATAATGAAAAACTGTTTTTT
>-|many|TRBJ2-1|TRBV3-1
CASSRNKLATNEQFF
TGTGCCAGCAGCCGAAACAAACTAGCAACCAATGAGCAGTTCTTC
>TRBD2|-|TRBJ2-6|TRBV18
CASSPRTSGSSVANVLTF
TGTGCCAGCTCACCACGGACTAGCGGGAGCTCTGTAGCCAACGTCCTGACTTTC
>TRBD2|many|TRBJ2-1|TRBV28
CASSQLAGAFNEQFF
TGTGCCAGCAGCCAACTAGCGGGAGCCTTCAATGAGCAGTTCTTC
>-|few|TRBJ1-1|TRBV2
CASSEGRGNTEAFF
TGTGCCAGCAGTGAAGGTCGGGGTAACACTGAAGCTTTCTTT